Below, 4 T cell receptor beta chains from the same sample are listed, as sequenced in a study of T cell repertoires in cytomegalovirus infection. TCRdb independently ran MiXCR on the reads; one entry per CDR3 protein. The table lists around 530,000 distinct CDR3 sequences, approximately 17% of them singletons, with roughly a quarter in the top ten. The source material was CD8+ T cells from PBMCs. The receptors stem from a human donor in good health (CMV status not recorded). Some clones in this sample may be carry-over from other donors' samples.

The chain joins TRBV10-3 to TRBJ2-1, with 8 bases identical to TRBD1. Trimming at V came to 7 bases and at J to 5 bases, leaving 7 bases not matched to a gene. Germline loops: CDR1 ENHRY, CDR2 SYGVKD. This CDR3 spans 14 amino acids. The CDR3: CAIKPGQDDNEQFF. In DNA, the CDR3 is TGTGCCATCAAACCGGGACAGGATGACAATGAGCAGTTCTTC.

The chain recombines TRBV7-8 with TRBJ2-2, with unresolved D. The CDR3 length is 11 residues. V shed 6 bases and J shed 9 bases, with 8 bases lying between them. Germline V lookup: CDR1 SGHVS, CDR2 FQNEAQ. The CDR3 region has the DNA TGTGCCAGCAGTCAGTACCGGGAGCTGTTTTTT. It codes for CASSQYRELFF.

This clonotype was counted ten times or more. V gene TRBV7-9 combines with J gene TRBJ2-1; weak D call: TRBD1 (5 bases). The V end was cut by 6 bases, the J end by 8 bases, with 17 bases between. The CDR3 runs 14 residues. The germline V gene has CDR1 SEHNR and CDR2 FQNEAQ (reference sequence). The CDR3 reads CASSLLPQGDEQFF. The CDR3 nucleotides are TGTGCCAGCAGTTTACTGCCTCAGGGCGATGAGCAGTTCTTC.

The CDR3 sequence: CASSPMDRGYGEQFF. The CDR3 coding sequence is TGTGCCAGCTCACCAATGGACAGGGGATACGGTGAGCAGTTCTTC. This rearrangement joins TRBV18 to TRBJ2-1; 9 bases are a match to TRBD1. The junction had 8 bases not matched to a gene; V was cut back by 2 bases and J by 9 bases. The CDR3 is 15 residues long. Germline CDR1 reads KGHSH; CDR2 reads LQKENI.